This T cell receptor (beta chain) emerged from a study of cytomegalovirus exposure and HLA in healthy donors. A multiplex PCR was run with 60 Vbeta primers and 13 Jbeta primers. Clones were read by immunoSEQ multiplex PCR, and TCRdb kept only the in-frame ones, dropping some. The data contain roughly 140,000 clones, approximately 80% of them singletons. The CDR3 consists of 16 residues. Germline lookup yields CDR1 SGHVS and CDR2 FNYEAQ. V shed 2 bases and J 4 bases; nucleotides not matched to a gene: 8. This clone was detected a few times. Other DNA sequences from this sample encode an identical CDR3 as well.

Sample: PBMCs. The chain links TRBV7-6 to TRBJ2-3, with 8 bases fitting TRBD2. The sequence was collected from a man younger than 30 in good health and CMV-seronegative. The CDR3: CASSLRRAGGADTQYF. The CDR3 nucleotides read TGTGCCAGCAGCTTACGTCGCGCGGGGGGAGCAGATACGCAGTATTTT.